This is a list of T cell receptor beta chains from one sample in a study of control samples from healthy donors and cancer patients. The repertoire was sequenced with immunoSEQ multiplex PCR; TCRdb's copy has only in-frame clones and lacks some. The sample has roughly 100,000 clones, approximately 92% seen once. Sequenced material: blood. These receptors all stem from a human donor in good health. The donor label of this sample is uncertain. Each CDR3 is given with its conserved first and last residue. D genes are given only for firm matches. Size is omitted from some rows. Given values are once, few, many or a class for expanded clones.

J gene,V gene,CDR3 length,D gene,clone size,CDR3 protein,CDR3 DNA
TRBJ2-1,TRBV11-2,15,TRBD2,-,CASSFSGVSYNEQFF,TGTGCCAGCAGCTTTAGCGGGGTCTCCTACAATGAGCAGTTCTTC
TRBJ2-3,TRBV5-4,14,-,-,CASSLARAADTQYF,TGTGCCAGCAGCTTGGCCAGGGCGGCAGATACGCAGTATTTT
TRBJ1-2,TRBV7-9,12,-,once,CASSPQFYGYTF,TGTGCCAGCAGCCCTCAGTTCTATGGCTACACCTTC
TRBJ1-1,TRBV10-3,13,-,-,CAIKTGARTEAFF,TGTGCCATCAAGACGGGGGCGCGAACTGAAGCTTTCTTT
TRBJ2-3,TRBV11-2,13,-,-,CASSLSGTDTQYF,TGTGCCAGCAGCTTAAGCGGCACAGATACGCAGTATTTT
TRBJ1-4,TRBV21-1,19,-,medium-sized,CASSKVDQGQGSRRKKLFF,TGTGCCAGCAGCAAAGTTGATCAGGGGCAGGGCTCAAGAAGAAAAAAACTGTTTTTT
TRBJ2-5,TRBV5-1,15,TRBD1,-,CASSLAQGARETQYF,TGCGCCAGCAGCTTGGCACAGGGGGCGAGGGAGACCCAGTACTTC
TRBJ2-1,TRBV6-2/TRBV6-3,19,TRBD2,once,CASSPHSSGITHSYNEQFF,TGTGCCAGCAGCCCTCACTCTAGCGGTATTACACATTCCTACAATGAGCAGTTCTTC
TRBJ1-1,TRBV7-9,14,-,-,CASSLFGDNTEAFF,TGTGCCAGCAGCTTATTCGGCGATAACACTGAAGCTTTCTTT
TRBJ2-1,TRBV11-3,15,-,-,CASSYGRLSYNEQFF,TGTGCCAGCAGCTACGGGCGACTCTCCTACAATGAGCAGTTCTTC
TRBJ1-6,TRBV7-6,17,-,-,CASSLVPPLRGNSPLHF,TGTGCCAGCAGCTTAGTGCCCCCCCTTAGGGGGAATTCACCCCTCCACTTT
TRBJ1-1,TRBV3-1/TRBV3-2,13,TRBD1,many,CASGNRGRNEAFF,TGTGCCAGCGGAAACAGGGGGCGAAATGAAGCTTTCTTT
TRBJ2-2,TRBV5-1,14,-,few,CASSFDGNTGELFF,TGCGCCAGCAGCTTCGACGGGAACACCGGGGAGCTGTTTTTT
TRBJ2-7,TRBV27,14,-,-,CASSLTVLSYEQYF,TGTGCCAGCAGTTTAACGGTCCTCTCCTACGAGCAGTACTTC
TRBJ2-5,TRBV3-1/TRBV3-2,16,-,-,CASSQTLQVYQETQYF,TGTGCCAGCAGCCAGACCTTACAGGTCTACCAAGAGACCCAGTACTTC
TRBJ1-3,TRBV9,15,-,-,CASSVSGSSGNTIYF,TGTGCCAGCAGCGTTAGTGGGAGCTCTGGAAACACCATATATTTT